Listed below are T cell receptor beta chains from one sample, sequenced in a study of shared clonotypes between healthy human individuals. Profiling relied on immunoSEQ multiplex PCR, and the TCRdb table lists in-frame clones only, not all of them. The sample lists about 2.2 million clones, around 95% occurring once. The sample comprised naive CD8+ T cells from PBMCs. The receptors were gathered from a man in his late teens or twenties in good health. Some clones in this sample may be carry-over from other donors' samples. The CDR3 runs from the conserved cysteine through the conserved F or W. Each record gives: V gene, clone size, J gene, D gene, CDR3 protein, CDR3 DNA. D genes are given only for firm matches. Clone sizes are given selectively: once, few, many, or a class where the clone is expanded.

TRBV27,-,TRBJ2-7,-,CASSLTGPYEQYF,TGTGCCAGCAGTTTAACGGGGCCCTACGAGCAGTACTTC
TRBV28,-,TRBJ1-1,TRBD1,CASSPDRGLNTEAFF,TGTGCCAGCAGTCCGGACAGGGGGTTGAACACTGAAGCTTTCTTT
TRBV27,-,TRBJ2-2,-,CASRRDRGLAGRDTGELFF,TGTGCCAGCAGAAGGGACAGAGGGCTCGCGGGAAGGGACACCGGGGAGCTGTTTTTT
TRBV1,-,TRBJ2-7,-,CTSSQDERGAGYEQYF,TGCACCAGCAGCCAAGATGAGCGGGGAGCGGGGTACGAGCAGTACTTC
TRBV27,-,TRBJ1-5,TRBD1,CASSLTGGRPQHF,TGTGCCAGCAGTTTAACAGGGGGAAGGCCCCAGCATTTT
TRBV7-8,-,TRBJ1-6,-,CASSLWGNNSPLHF,TGTGCCAGCAGCTTGTGGGGGAATAATTCACCCCTCCACTTT
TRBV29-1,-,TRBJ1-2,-,CSVVGLDGYTF,TGCAGCGTAGTTGGCCTGGATGGCTACACCTTC
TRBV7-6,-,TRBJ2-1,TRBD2,CASSSQLAGAHEQFF,TGTGCCAGCAGCTCCCAACTAGCGGGAGCTCATGAGCAGTTCTTC
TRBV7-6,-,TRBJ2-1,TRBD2,CASSLRTSGNYEQFF,TGTGCCAGCAGCCTCCGGACTAGCGGGAACTATGAGCAGTTCTTC
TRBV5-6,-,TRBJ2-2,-,CASQPRGWLVTGELFF,TGTGCCAGCCAGCCCCGGGGGTGGCTGGTCACCGGGGAGCTGTTTTTT
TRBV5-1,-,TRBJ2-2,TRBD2,CASSGGRARTGELFF,TGCGCCAGCAGTGGCGGGAGGGCCCGGACCGGGGAGCTGTTTTTT
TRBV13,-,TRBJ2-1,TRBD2,CASSLELAGGIYNEQFF,TGTGCCAGCAGCTTAGAACTAGCGGGAGGGATATACAATGAGCAGTTCTTC
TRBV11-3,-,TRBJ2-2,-,CASSHNTPSNTGELFF,TGTGCCAGCAGCCATAACACCCCTTCGAACACCGGGGAGCTGTTTTTT
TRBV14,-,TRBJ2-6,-,CASSQASVSRSGANVLTF,TGTGCCAGCAGCCAAGCCAGCGTTTCCCGTTCTGGGGCCAACGTCCTGACTTTC
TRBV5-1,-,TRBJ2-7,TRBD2,CASSLTLAGASYEQYF,TGCGCCAGCAGCTTAACACTAGCGGGAGCCTCCTACGAGCAGTACTTC
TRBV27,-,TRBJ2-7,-,CASSLMSGSNEQYF,TGTGCCAGCAGTTTAATGTCAGGGTCGAACGAGCAGTACTTC
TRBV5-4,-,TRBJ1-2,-,CASSLNEGYTF,TGTGCCAGCAGCTTGAATGAGGGCTACACCTTC
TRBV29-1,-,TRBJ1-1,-,CSVRTSEAFF,TGCAGCGTACGGACAAGTGAAGCTTTCTTT
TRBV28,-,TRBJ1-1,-,CASSLVRGSGMNTEAFF,TGTGCCAGCAGTTTGGTCAGGGGTTCGGGCATGAACACTGAAGCTTTCTTT
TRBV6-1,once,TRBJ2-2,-,CASTAGELFF,TGTGCCAGCACAGCCGGGGAGCTGTTTTTT
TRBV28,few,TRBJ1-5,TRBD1,CASSRRQGFQPQHF,TGTGCCAGCAGCCGACGACAGGGTTTTCAGCCCCAGCATTTT
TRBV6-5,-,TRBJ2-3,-,CASSIYIGSTDTQYF,TGTGCCAGCAGTATTTACATTGGAAGCACAGATACGCAGTATTTT
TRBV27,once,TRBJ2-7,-,CASSLTGGEQYF,TGTGCCAGCAGTCTTACAGGAGGCGAGCAGTACTTC
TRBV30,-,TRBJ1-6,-,CAWSTHGVGSPLHF,TGTGCCTGGAGTACACACGGGGTTGGTTCACCCCTCCACTTT
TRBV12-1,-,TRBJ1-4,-,CASSGSHEKLFF,TGTGCCAGCAGCGGCAGTCACGAAAAACTGTTTTTT
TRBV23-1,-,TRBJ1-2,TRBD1,CASSQSRTGRYQGYTF,TGCGCCAGCAGTCAATCCAGGACAGGGAGATATCAAGGCTACACCTTC
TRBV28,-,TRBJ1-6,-,CASSSPYSPLHF,TGTGCCAGCAGTAGTCCGTATTCACCCCTCCACTTT
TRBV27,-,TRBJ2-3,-,CASSLFWAVDTQYF,TGTGCCAGCAGTTTATTTTGGGCGGTAGATACGCAGTATTTT
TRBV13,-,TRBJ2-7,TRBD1,CASTYSGQGSSSDF,TGTGCCAGCACCTATTCGGGACAGGGAAGCAGCTCCGACTTC
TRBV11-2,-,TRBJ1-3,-,CASSLPISGNTIYF,TGTGCCAGCAGCTTACCGATCTCTGGAAACACCATATATTTT